The clone carrying this TCR beta chain was detected once. What it recognizes is unknown. After removal of 0 bases from V and 5 bases from J, the junction contained 7 bases not matched to a gene. Germline V lookup: CDR1 SGHRS, CDR2 YFSETQ. The CDR3 runs 16 residues. Each CDR3 protein is one row after TCRdb ran MiXCR on the reads. The table records approximately 750,000 distinct CDR3 sequences, roughly 36% of them present only once. These data come from a study of T cell repertoires in cytomegalovirus infection. Notes on the study in general: Ex vivo, HLA-C-restricted CMV-specific TCR beta clonotypes prevailed over the rest of the response. Cumulative public TCR beta family frequency identified CMV carriers with the relevant HLA.

J is TRBJ1-2 and V is TRBV5-1; 10 nucleotides match TRBD1. Input material: PBMCs. The source is a human donor in good health (CMV status not recorded). Some clones in this sample may be carry-over from other donors' samples. Written as DNA, the CDR3 is TGCGCCAGCAGCTTGGGCGGGACAGGGGAGACTTATGGCTACACCTTC. This encodes CASSLGGTGETYGYTF.